One TCR beta chain is described in this entry. This sample stems from a study of cytomegalovirus exposure and HLA in healthy donors. The CDR3 covers 15 residues. V was shortened by 2 bases and J by 1 base, with 11 bases between the two germline ends. Germline V gene lookup returns CDR1 SEHNR and CDR2 FQNEAQ (reference sequence). The PCR ran on 60 Vbeta and 13 Jbeta primers. TCRdb keeps only in-frame clones here, not all; method: immunoSEQ multiplex PCR. The sample holds roughly 45,000 clones. Sequences were obtained from PBMCs. The TCR originated in a woman aged 25 to 45 in good health and CMV-seronegative. The rearrangement links TRBV7-9 to TRBJ1-1, with TRBD1 as a possible D gene (5 bases). The CDR3 bases are TGTGCCAGCAGCTTAACTCTCGGACAGAACACTGAAGCTTTCTTT. As protein: CASSLTLGQNTEAFF.